The sample holds many counts of the clone carrying this T cell receptor beta chain. Its matching antigen is unknown. These data come from a study of regulatory T cells in long-lasting Graves disease. The overall study: For a period under 3 months, newly diagnosed Graves' patients had taken antithyroid drugs. Study observations and caveats: Persistent disease showed a preference for TRBV28, TRBJ1-2 and TRBJ2-5. Persistent Graves' cases showed lower TCR diversity than newly diagnosed cases.

Germline CDR1 reads SGHAT; CDR2 reads FQDESV (reference sequence). This CDR3 is 16 amino acids long. The V end was cut by 5 bases, the J end by 7 bases, with 20 bases between. Arm-PCR of CDR3 regions and iRepertoire HTBI primers were used to build TCR beta libraries. MiXCR was run by TCRdb on the multiplex PCR reads, yielding one entry per CDR3 protein. The table lists about 320,000 distinct CDR3 sequences, 15% to 20% of them singletons, with roughly 35% in the top ten. Time point reported: newly diagnosed GD, antithyroid drugs for less than 3 months. RNA isolated from PBMCs was used to make the TCR library. One endocrinology department in Xi'an, China, was where patients came from.

The sample was peripheral blood mononuclear cells (PBMCs), taken at new diagnosis, from a patient treated with antithyroid drugs. The origin of this receptor is a female donor with Graves disease. The chain carries TRBV11-1 and TRBJ2-2; possibly TRBD2 for D (6 bases). CDR3 region: CASSQSAWRADGELFF. The CDR3, as DNA: TGTGCCAGCAGCCAGTCCGCCTGGAGGGCCGACGGGGAGCTGTTTTTT.